This T cell receptor beta chain was captured by sequencing in a study of blood T cell repertoires in COVID-19. The CDR3 contains 19 residues. Trimming at V came to 6 bases and at J to 6 bases, leaving 22 bases not matched to a gene. CDR1 and CDR2 from the germline V gene are LGHNT and FRNRAP. This table comes from immunoSEQ multiplex PCR, and its TCRdb copy is limited to in-frame clones, with some not included. Of tens of thousands of clones listed, nearly 90% are singletons. The chain couples TRBV12-5 to TRBJ2-1; 8 bases map to TRBD1. This clonotype was obtained from an elderly man with acute or convalescent COVID-19. Sequencing was performed on peripheral blood. The CDR3 spells CASGYWASTDRDLGNEQFF. The CDR3 region has the DNA TGTGCTAGTGGCTACTGGGCCTCGACGGACAGGGACCTGGGCAATGAGCAGTTCTTC.